This T cell receptor beta chain was found in a study of shared clonotypes between healthy human individuals (dated by TCRdb to about 2020). Study-wide context: The cohort comprised a couple of women and a few men aged 18 to 49 years. For each donor, CD4 naive and CD4 memory were each given three plates, CD8 naive was given two plates, and CD8 memory was given one plate. Blood TCR repertoires of roughly 5 healthy adults were deeply sequenced to estimate repertoire size and the extent of clonotype sharing between individuals. To increase sequencing depth and limit assay-specific biases, different laboratories used diverse techniques to prepare libraries and sequence TCR repertoires. Per donor, leukapheresis produced somewhere between about 0.85 and 10 billion PBMCs. Study-level results and caveats: Sampling was restricted to blood, and TCR repertoires in tissues likely differ from the TCR repertoires found in blood. Based on pairwise subsampling, the degree of clonotype sharing among donors was expected to be affected by sequencing depth. The genetic and exposure-history diversity represented was limited by the small number of donors. Rarefaction of sorted-subset datasets indicated incomplete sequencing despite the large sequencing depth. Sharing across several donors was observed for approximately 4.6% of naive CD4, 3% to 3.5% of naive CD8, about 2.3% of memory CD4, and approximately 0.41% of memory CD8 clonotypes. Compared with non-shared clonotypes, the clonotypes found in all four sorted-subset donors had higher generation probabilities. Naive subsets generally had larger estimated clonotype richness than memory subsets did.

To note about this clone: It has no known antigen specificity. No base quality information exists; no much larger clone differs at one position.

TCR CDR3 regions were amplified from genomic DNA by multiplex PCR using the deep immunoSEQ assay. Genomic DNA extracted from each cell subset was distributed evenly over all wells of several immunoSEQ 96-well plates, and each plate served as one replicate. Each replicate PCR for sorted subsets received about 200 ng genomic DNA, equal to about 30,000 T cell genomes. Purified libraries were measured with a Qubit 3.0 fluorometer, size-checked on a Bioanalyzer 2100, and measured again with the KAPA Library Quantification kit. Each immunoSEQ 96-well plate was sequenced on its own single-read 150-cycle Illumina NextSeq 550 flow cell. For the original study's pipeline: Because the immunoSEQ output held only junctional sequences and lacked quality scores, the filtering could not match the filtering applied to full-length reads. To assign V/J genes and CDR3, sequences were annotated against IMGT germline references using PyIR, a Python wrapper for IgBLAST v1.9. Reads with weak V/J assignments (E-value above 1e-6), missing CDR3, stop codons, out-of-frame junctions, or ambiguous translated residues were removed. V3J clonotypes were defined as sequences sharing the same inferred V gene, J gene, and CDR3 amino acid sequence. The percentage overlap between two repertoires was calculated by dividing the number of shared unique clonotypes by the size of the smaller repertoire. Three approaches were used to assess repertoire richness: RTK rarefaction, the Chao1 estimator, and Recon v2.1 estimates of unobserved clonotypes. For all TCRbeta clonotypes obtained by the gDNA method from several donors, generation probabilities were computed with OLGA. Here the immuneACCESS table is served through TCRdb, limited to in-frame sequences with V and J called. Missing clones are a known gap in these copies; in checked studies unresolved V genes cover under half, and the rest lacks a known reason. That table gives V, J and clone size, and the DNA gave D and trimming. This sample holds some 2,000,000 clones; less than 95% were observed only once. The ten biggest clones cover 0.85% to 1.3% of the sample.

The CDR3 holds 13 amino acids from the cysteine to the phenylalanine. Kept here is only the CDR3 DNA, which spans 39 bases and is read in frame from base 1. Per the germline V gene (reference sequence), GTSNPN is the CDR1 and SVGIG is the CDR2. V sheds 4 bases and J sheds 3 bases, leaving 9 bases between their ends. CD8 naive samples were obtained by positive selection for CCR7 among CD45RO-negative cells, yielding a CD45RA+CCR7+ population from which TemRA cells were excluded. Donors were healthy HIV-negative adults with no recently reported acute infections or vaccinations. Only Caucasian adults living in Nashville, Tennessee, USA were represented among the donors. Blood was collected by leukapheresis, and PBMCs were isolated by Ficoll-Histopaque density gradient centrifugation and then cryopreserved in liquid nitrogen vapor phase. Purity and quantity of every magnetically sorted T cell population were checked by analytical flow cytometry. From each sorted fraction, genomic DNA was isolated and quantified by UV absorbance on a Nanodrop 2000c.

Sequencing was performed on naive CD8+ T cells sorted from blood. The cell subset or site tag for this specimen amounts to: CD45RA+CCR7+. This receptor chain uses TRBV30 and TRBJ1-4; confidence is insufficient to name the D gene. The clonotype was recovered from a man aged 18-30 years in good health. The CDR3 loop reads CAWTGPSNEKLFF. The DNA is as follows: TGTGCCTGGACAGGCCCTTCTAATGAAAAACTGTTTTTT. The full variable domain, completed from the reference TRBV30 and TRBJ1-4 proteins outside the CDR3, reads SQTIHQWPATLVQPVGSPLSLECTVEGTSNPNLYWYRQAAGRGLQLLFYSVGIGQISSEVPQNLSASRPQDRQFILSSKKLLLSDSGFYLCAWTGPSNEKLFFGSGTQLSVL.